Listed here are 6 T cell receptor beta chains from one sample, sequenced in a study of cytomegalovirus exposure and HLA in healthy donors. 13 Jbeta primers and 60 Vbeta primers were used for the PCR. Clones were read by immunoSEQ multiplex PCR, and TCRdb kept only the in-frame ones, dropping some. Among some 190,000 clones listed, about 80% were seen once. Sequencing was done on a sample of PBMCs. All receptors come from a man between 18 and 35 years old in good health and CMV-seronegative.

About this clone: One junction end disagrees with the germline gene, perhaps due to a read error. J is TRBJ1-2 and V is TRBV4-1, with D perhaps TRBD1 (5 bases). The length of the CDR3 is 12 residues. Per germline, CDR1 MGHRA and CDR2 YSYEKL. The CDR3 DNA reads TGCGCCAGCAGCCTTCCAGGGCTACCCGGAGACTTC. As protein: CASSLPGLPGDF.

This clone came up once. This sequence joins TRBV5-4 and TRBJ2-5, with 8 bases lining up with TRBD2. The CDR3 is made up of 15 amino acids. Germline V CDR1 and CDR2: SGHNT, YYREEE (reference sequence). V shed 0 bases, J shed 2 bases, and the junction held 3 bases outside the gene matches. The CDR3 spells CASSLVAGGQETQYF. The CDR3 coding sequence is TGTGCCAGCAGCTTGGTGGCGGGGGGTCAAGAGACCCAGTACTTC.

This clone occurred once. The chain employs TRBV7-3 and TRBJ1-1; D possibly corresponds to TRBD1 (5 bases). V lost 3 bases and J 4 bases, leaving 6 bases between the germline ends. CDR3 size: 12 residues. Germline CDR1 SGHTA, CDR2 FQGTGA. The CDR3 region is CASSFTGTEAFF. CDR3 sequence (DNA): TGTGCCAGCAGCTTTACAGGCACTGAAGCTTTCTTT.

The rearrangement links TRBV19 to TRBJ2-2; TRBD2 matches 12 bases. The germline CDR1 and CDR2 sequences are LNHDA and SQIVND (reference sequence). There are 15 residues in the CDR3. Trimming at V came to 10 bases and at J to 9 bases, leaving 12 bases not matched to a gene. The DNA for the CDR3 is TGTGCCACCCAACGGGCTAGCGGGAGGGGCAGGGAGCTGTTTTTT. Protein product: CATQRASGRGRELFF.

V and J are TRBV4-3 and TRBJ2-2, with TRBD2 matching 9 bases. The germline V gene has CDR1 LGHNA and CDR2 YSLEER. The CDR3 runs to 19 residues. V lost 1 base, J lost 2 bases, and 11 bases stayed unmatched. The CDR3, as DNA: TGCGCCAGCAGCCAAGTGGGGGTGGCACTAGCGGGTAACACCGGGGAGCTGTTTTTT. Translation gives CASSQVGVALAGNTGELFF.

The genes are TRBV9 and TRBJ2-1; 11 nucleotides align to TRBD2. CDR3 length: 18 residues. Germline values: CDR1 SGDLS, CDR2 YYNGEE. J gave up 1 base and V 4 bases, and 10 bases lay outside the gene matches. The CDR3 sequence is CASSPGLAGGGSYNEQFF. CDR3 DNA: TGTGCCAGCAGCCCCGGGCTAGCGGGAGGAGGGTCCTACAATGAGCAGTTCTTC. The full variable domain, rest sourced from reference TRBV9 and TRBJ2-1, is DSGVTQTPKHLITATGQRVTLRCSPRSGDLSVYWYQQSLDQGLQFLIQYYNGEERAKGNILERFSAQQFPDLHSELNLSSLELGDSALYFCASSPGLAGGGSYNEQFFGPGTRLTVL.